What follows are 22 T cell receptor beta chains derived from one specimen sequenced in a study of blood T cell repertoires in COVID-19. Sequencing was performed with immunoSEQ multiplex PCR; in TCRdb, only in-frame clones are kept and a portion is missing. This sample yields around 500,000 clones, of which approximately 91% are seen a single time; approximately 8% belongs to the top ten. Sequenced material: PBMCs or T cells enriched from blood (not recorded which). These receptors all come from a woman in her sixties or seventies who had recovered from COVID-19.

This clone has just one count. This rearrangement joins TRBV11-2 to TRBJ2-3; 8 nucleotides agree with TRBD1. This CDR3 region has 17 residues. CDR1 and CDR2 from the germline V gene are SGHAT and FQNNGV. V shed 5 bases, J shed 0 bases, and the junction held 10 bases outside the gene matches. The CDR3 spells CASSTLTGVESTDTQYF. CDR3 nucleotide sequence: TGTGCCAGCAGCACTTTGACAGGGGTTGAGAGCACAGATACGCAGTATTTT.

This clone was detected once. This rearrangement joins TRBV9 to TRBJ1-4, with a weak D call TRBD1 (5 bases). The germline V gene encodes CDR1 SGDLS and CDR2 YYNGEE. Trimming took off 0 bases at V and 7 bases at J, with 13 bases between the two ends. CDR3 size: 15 residues. This chain's CDR3 is CASSVAAGVGEKLFF. In DNA, the CDR3 is TGTGCCAGCAGCGTAGCTGCGGGGGTAGGTGAAAAACTGTTTTTT.

This chain joins TRBV5-1 and TRBJ2-2; TRBD1 agrees at 11 bases. Germline CDR1 SGHRS, CDR2 YFSETQ. The CDR3 length is 15 residues. Unmatched junction bases numbered 4, after V lost 2 bases and J lost 7 bases. The CDR3 sequence is CASSLGQGASGELFF. As DNA, the CDR3 is TGCGCCAGCAGCTTAGGACAGGGGGCAAGCGGGGAGCTGTTTTTT.

This clone was seen a few times. This rearrangement joins TRBV23-1 to TRBJ2-1; 7 bases match TRBD1. TRBV23-1 is annotated as an ORF whose role is uncertain. CDR3 length: 16 residues. Unmatched junction bases numbered 12, after V lost 2 bases and J lost 8 bases. The CDR3 here is CASSQPPDRARYEQFF. The CDR3 DNA reads TGCGCCAGCAGTCAACCCCCAGACAGGGCTAGGTATGAGCAGTTCTTC.

The chain carries TRBV5-5 and TRBJ1-4, with D unclear. Germline V gene sequence: CDR1 SGHKS, CDR2 YYEKEE (reference sequence). This CDR3 is built from 14 residues. Deletions cut 4 bases from V and 8 bases from J, with 15 bases between. The CDR3 sequence: CASSPREGGEKLFF. In DNA, the CDR3 is TGTGCCAGCAGCCCTAGGGAGGGAGGCGAAAAACTGTTTTTT.

With respect to this clone: The sample contains more than one DNA sequence encoding this CDR3. This rearrangement joins TRBV7-2 to TRBJ2-2; TRBD1 matches at 7 bases. CDR1 and CDR2 from the germline V gene are SGHTA and FQGNSA. The J segment lost 5 bases and the V segment lost 4 bases, leaving 10 bases of the junction unmatched. This CDR3 contains 16 residues. The CDR3 reads CASSSQGDPRTGELFF. CDR3 DNA sequence: TGTGCCAGCAGCTCTCAGGGGGACCCGAGGACCGGGGAGCTGTTTTTT.

This clone was counted once. The chain recombines TRBV5-1 with TRBJ1-6; 9 nucleotides match TRBD1. CDR1 and CDR2 from the germline V gene are SGHRS and YFSETQ. The CDR3 is 16 amino acids. Trimming at V came to 1 base and at J to 7 bases, leaving 6 bases not matched to a gene. The CDR3 region has the DNA TGCGCCAGCAGCTTGCCCGGGACAGGGTCCAATTCACCCCTCCACTTT. Translation gives CASSLPGTGSNSPLHF.

This clone was counted a single time. The chain combines TRBV5-1 with TRBJ2-1, with TRBD2 identical over 8 bases. This CDR3 spans 16 amino acids. Germline lookup yields CDR1 SGHRS and CDR2 YFSETQ. Losses at the gene ends were 4 bases for V and 4 bases for J; bases not matched to a gene: 10. The CDR3 nucleotides are TGCGCCAGCAGCCCGAGCGGGGGCGCCGCTTACAATGAGCAGTTCTTC. It is translated as CASSPSGGAAYNEQFF.

V and J are TRBV7-2 and TRBJ1-3; D might be TRBD1 (6 bases). This CDR3 spans 15 amino acids. Trimming removed 1 base from V and 2 bases from J, with 9 bases in between. Germline V lookup: CDR1 SGHTA, CDR2 FQGNSA. The CDR3 is CASSLGSGAGNTIYF. Here the CDR3 DNA reads TGTGCCAGCAGCTTAGGTTCAGGGGCTGGAAACACCATATATTTT.

The J gene is TRBJ1-6, the V gene TRBV10-3; a weak D match, TRBD1 (6 bases). CDR1 ENHRY and CDR2 SYGVKD come from the germline V gene. V lost 5 bases and J 7 bases, leaving 9 bases between the germline ends. The length of the CDR3 is 13 residues. The CDR3 region is CAISRDRNSPLHF. The CDR3 region has the DNA TGTGCCATCAGTCGAGACAGGAATTCACCCCTCCACTTT.

The rearrangement uses TRBV6-4 and TRBJ2-3, with 8 positions matching TRBD1. The CDR3 length is 15 residues. The germline V gene has CDR1 MRHNA and CDR2 SNTAGT. Trimming at V came to 11 bases and at J to 4 bases, leaving 14 bases not matched to a gene. As DNA, the CDR3 is TGTGCCCCCTACCCGGACAGGGAAAGGGCAGATACGCAGTATTTT. It specifies CAPYPDRERADTQYF.

This clone was seen just once. The chain uses TRBV10-1 and TRBJ1-3; 7 bases are shared with TRBD1. From germline, CDR1 is WNHNN and CDR2 SYGVQD (reference sequence). The CDR3 loop spans 17 amino acids. V lost 2 bases to trimming and J lost 0 bases; unmatched junction nucleotides: 7. CDR3 sequence: CASSEGLDRDSGNTIYF. CDR3 sequence (DNA): TGCGCCAGCAGTGAGGGGCTCGACAGGGACTCTGGAAACACCATATATTTT.

The CDR3 region has the DNA TGTGCCAGCAGCTTATCAGAGGATGAGCAGTTCTTC. This encodes CASSLSEDEQFF. The rearrangement uses TRBV13 and TRBJ2-1; D gene ambiguous. Trimming stripped 2 bases from V and 8 bases from J, with 7 bases between. CDR1 is PRHDT and CDR2 is FYEKMQ in the germline V gene (reference sequence). This CDR3 has 12 amino acids.

The rearrangement uses TRBV29-1 and TRBJ2-7; 9 positions agree with TRBD1. The CDR3 is made up of 15 amino acids. CDR1 and CDR2 (germline): SQVTM, ANQGSEA. J gave up 3 bases and V 4 bases, and 10 bases lay outside the gene matches. The CDR3 region is CSVVWDRALGYEQYF. The CDR3 nucleotides read TGCAGCGTTGTTTGGGACAGGGCTTTGGGCTACGAGCAGTACTTC.

This chain links TRBV5-1 with TRBJ2-3; 14 bases agree with TRBD2. The CDR3 contains 14 residues. Germline CDR1 and CDR2: SGHRS and YFSETQ. Trimming took 7 bases from V and 7 from J; bases not matched to a gene: 5. The CDR3 region has the DNA TGCGCCAGCGGGACTAGCGGGGGCAGAAATACGCAGTATTTT. Translation gives CASGTSGGRNTQYF.

This clone was recorded once. The CDR3 sequence is CASSLVLGADTQYF. In DNA form, the CDR3 reads TGTGCCAGCAGCTTAGTCTTAGGGGCAGATACGCAGTATTTT. V and J are TRBV13 and TRBJ2-3; the D gene is possibly TRBD1 (5 bases). V lost 1 base, J lost 4 bases, and 9 bases lay in between. Germline V gives CDR1 PRHDT, CDR2 FYEKMQ (reference sequence). The CDR3 totals 14 residues.

This clone has only a few counts. The chain links TRBV24-1 to TRBJ1-2; a weak D match, TRBD1 (6 bases). This CDR3 has 14 amino acids. CDR1 and CDR2 from the germline V gene are KGHDR and SFDVKD. Trimming shortened V by 5 bases and J by 1 base, and 10 bases separated the two germline ends. Written as DNA, the CDR3 is TGTGCCACCAGTGGCAGGGGCATTAACTATGGCTACACCTTC. Protein product: CATSGRGINYGYTF.

A note on this clone: The same CDR3 arises from other DNA sequences in this sample as well. The V gene is TRBV18, the J gene TRBJ2-1, with 7 bases that match TRBD2. CDR3 size: 12 residues. V was pared by 3 bases and J by 7 bases, with 0 bases of the junction left unmatched. Germline values: CDR1 KGHSH, CDR2 LQKENI. The CDR3: CASSPSGNEQFF. The CDR3 bases are TGTGCCAGCTCACCTAGCGGGAATGAGCAGTTCTTC. The full variable domain, rest sourced from reference TRBV18 and TRBJ2-1, is NAGVMQNPRHLVRRRGQEARLRCSPMKGHSHVYWYRQLPEEGLKFMVYLQKENIIDESGMPKERFSAEFPKEGPSILRIQQVVRGDSAAYFCASSPSGNEQFFGPGTRLTVL.

V gene TRBV3-1 (or the pseudogene TRBV3-2) combines with J gene TRBJ2-7; D not certain. The germline V and J ends were trimmed by 1 base and 0 bases, with 7 bases remaining between them. The CDR3 runs to 14 residues. Germline V gene lookup returns CDR1 LGHDT and CDR2 YNNKEL (reference sequence). The CDR3 bases are TGTGCCAGCAGCCAAGCCTTCAGCTCCTACGAGCAGTACTTC. This gives the protein CASSQAFSSYEQYF.

The J gene is TRBJ1-1, the V gene TRBV7-9; the D gene is possibly TRBD1 (5 bases). The ends were cut back, 10 bases at V and 6 bases at J, with 24 bases in the middle. This CDR3 spans 15 amino acids. CDR1 is SEHNR and CDR2 is FQNEAQ in the germline V gene (reference sequence). CDR3 nucleotide sequence: TGTGCCACCAGTAATACTTGGGGCAGGGTGCCTGAAGCTTTCTTT. This translates into CATSNTWGRVPEAFF.

V is TRBV9 and J is TRBJ1-6; 9 nucleotides agree with TRBD1. The CDR3 length is 15 residues. V dropped 4 bases and J dropped 7; count of bases not matched to a gene: 6. Germline loops: CDR1 SGDLS, CDR2 YYNGEE. CDR3 coding DNA: TGTGCCAGCAGCCCACGGACAGGGGAAAATTCACCCCTCCACTTT. Amino acids: CASSPRTGENSPLHF.

This sequence joins TRBV2 and TRBJ2-3; D is uncertain. The CDR3 is 12 amino acids. Germline CDR1 reads SNHLY; CDR2 reads FYNNEI. Trimming removed 7 bases from V and 3 bases from J, with 8 bases in between. CDR3 DNA: TGTGCCAGCATTGGAGTAACAGATACGCAGTATTTT. As protein: CASIGVTDTQYF.